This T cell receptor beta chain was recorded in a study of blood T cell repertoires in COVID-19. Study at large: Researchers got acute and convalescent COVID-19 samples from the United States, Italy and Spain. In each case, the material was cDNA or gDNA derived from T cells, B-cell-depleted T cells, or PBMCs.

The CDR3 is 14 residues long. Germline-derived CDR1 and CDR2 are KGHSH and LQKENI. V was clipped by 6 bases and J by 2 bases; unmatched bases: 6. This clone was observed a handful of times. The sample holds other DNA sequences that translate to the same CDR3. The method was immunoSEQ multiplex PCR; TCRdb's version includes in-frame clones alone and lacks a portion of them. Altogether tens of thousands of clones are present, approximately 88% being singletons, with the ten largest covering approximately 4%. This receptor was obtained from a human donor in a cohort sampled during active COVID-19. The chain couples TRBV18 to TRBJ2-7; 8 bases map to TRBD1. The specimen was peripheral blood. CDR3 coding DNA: TGTGCCAGCTCCCCTGGACAGGGAGCCTACGAGCAGTACTTC. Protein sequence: CASSPGQGAYEQYF.